This TCR beta chain derives from a study of cytomegalovirus exposure and HLA in healthy donors. Study-level background: A prior study identified 117 million unique TCR beta sequences from about 180 million T cells. The study placed roughly four fifths of its approximately 400 genotyped donors in the Caucasian-associated ancestry cluster.

General study results and limits: According to the study, 150 to 200 TCR beta chains were cytomegalovirus-associated. In an earlier analysis, in some 500 donors, most V segments appeared productive either ~87% or ~30% of the time.

V lost 0 bases and J lost 0; bases outside the gene matches: 2. The germline V gene encodes CDR1 LNHDA and CDR2 SQIVND (reference sequence). The CDR3 contains 16 residues. To note about this clone: Its specificity is unknown.

PCR amplification relied on 60 Vbeta primers (plus 13 Jbeta primers). Produced via immunoSEQ multiplex PCR; TCRdb's table is partial and in-frame only. The sample features more than 95,000 clones, with about 2% in its top ten. The chain combines TRBV19 with TRBJ2-7; TRBD2 agrees at 10 bases. Sequencing was carried out using PBMCs. The receptor was isolated from a man aged 35 to 55 in good health and CMV-seronegative. CDR3 protein: CASSIDTSGASYEQYF. The CDR3 nucleotides read TGTGCCAGTAGTATAGATACTAGCGGGGCCTCCTACGAGCAGTACTTC.